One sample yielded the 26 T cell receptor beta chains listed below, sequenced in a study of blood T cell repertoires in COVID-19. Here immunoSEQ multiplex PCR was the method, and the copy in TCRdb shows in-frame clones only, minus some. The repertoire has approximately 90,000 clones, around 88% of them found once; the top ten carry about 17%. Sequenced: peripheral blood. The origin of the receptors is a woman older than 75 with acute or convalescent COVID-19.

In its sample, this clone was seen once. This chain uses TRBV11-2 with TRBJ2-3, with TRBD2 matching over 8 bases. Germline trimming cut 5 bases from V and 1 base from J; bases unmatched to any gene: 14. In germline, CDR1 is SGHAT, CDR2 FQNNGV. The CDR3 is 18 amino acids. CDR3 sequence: CASSPIYGGAGGTDTQYF. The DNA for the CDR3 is TGTGCCAGCAGCCCCATTTACGGGGGGGCGGGAGGCACAGATACGCAGTATTTT.

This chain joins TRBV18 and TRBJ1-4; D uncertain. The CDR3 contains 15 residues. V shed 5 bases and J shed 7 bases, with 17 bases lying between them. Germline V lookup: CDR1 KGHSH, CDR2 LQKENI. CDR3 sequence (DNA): TGTGCCAGCTCAACCACCCGGGATCTCAGTGAAAAACTGTTTTTT. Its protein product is CASSTTRDLSEKLFF.

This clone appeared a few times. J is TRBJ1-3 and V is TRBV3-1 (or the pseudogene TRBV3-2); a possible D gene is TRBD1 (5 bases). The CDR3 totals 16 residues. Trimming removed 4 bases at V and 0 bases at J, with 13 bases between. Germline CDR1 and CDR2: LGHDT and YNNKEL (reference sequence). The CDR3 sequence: CASSRQWRSSGNTIYF. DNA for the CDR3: TGTGCCAGCAGCCGACAGTGGAGAAGCTCTGGAAACACCATATATTTT.

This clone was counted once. The CDR3 DNA reads TGTGCCAGCGGGAGGAGTTACACTGAAGCTTTCTTT. Amino acids: CASGRSYTEAFF. This rearrangement joins TRBV6-5 to TRBJ1-1; D is ambiguous. CDR3 length: 12 residues. Germline V gene sequence: CDR1 MNHEY, CDR2 SVGAGI. V was clipped by 8 bases and J by 3 bases, with 10 bases between them.

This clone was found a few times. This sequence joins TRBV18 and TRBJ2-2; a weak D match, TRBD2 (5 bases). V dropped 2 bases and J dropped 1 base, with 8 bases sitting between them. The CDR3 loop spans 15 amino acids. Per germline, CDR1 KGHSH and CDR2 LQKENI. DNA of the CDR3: TGTGCCAGCTCACCAGAGGGATTGAACACCGGGGAGCTGTTTTTT. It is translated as CASSPEGLNTGELFF.

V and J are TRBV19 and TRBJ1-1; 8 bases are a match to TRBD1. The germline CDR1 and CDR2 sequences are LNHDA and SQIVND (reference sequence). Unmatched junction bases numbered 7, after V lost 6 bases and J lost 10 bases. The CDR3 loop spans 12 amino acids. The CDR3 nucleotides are TGTGCCAGTAGCCAATCCGACAGGGGAGCTTTCTTT. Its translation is CASSQSDRGAFF. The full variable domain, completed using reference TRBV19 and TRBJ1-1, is DGGITQSPKYLFRKEGQNVTLSCEQNLNHDAMYWYRQDPGQGLRLIYYSQIVNDFQKGDIAEGYSVSREKKESFPLTVTSAQKNPTAFYLCASSQSDRGAFFGQGTRLTVV.

This chain's CDR3 is CASSWDTSYGYTF. CDR3 DNA: TGTGCCAGCAGCTGGGACACCTCCTATGGCTACACCTTC. The rearrangement links TRBV7-9 to TRBJ1-2; D perhaps matches TRBD1 (6 bases). CDR3 length equals 13 residues. Germline CDR1 SEHNR, CDR2 FQNEAQ (reference sequence). With 4 bases removed from V and 4 bases from J, the gap between germline ends came to 10 bases.

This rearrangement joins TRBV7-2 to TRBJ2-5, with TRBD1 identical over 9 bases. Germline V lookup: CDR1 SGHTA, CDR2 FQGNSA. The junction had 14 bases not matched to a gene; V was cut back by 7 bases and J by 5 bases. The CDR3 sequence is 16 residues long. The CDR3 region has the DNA TGTGCCAGCACCGCCCGGGACAGGGCTTATGTGGAGACCCAGTACTTC. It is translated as CASTARDRAYVETQYF.

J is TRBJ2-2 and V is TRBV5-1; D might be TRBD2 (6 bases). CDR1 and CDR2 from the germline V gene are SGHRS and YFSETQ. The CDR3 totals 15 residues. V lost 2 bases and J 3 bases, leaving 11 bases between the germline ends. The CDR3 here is CASSLQLADTGELFF. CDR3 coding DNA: TGCGCCAGCAGCTTACAACTAGCTGACACCGGGGAGCTGTTTTTT.

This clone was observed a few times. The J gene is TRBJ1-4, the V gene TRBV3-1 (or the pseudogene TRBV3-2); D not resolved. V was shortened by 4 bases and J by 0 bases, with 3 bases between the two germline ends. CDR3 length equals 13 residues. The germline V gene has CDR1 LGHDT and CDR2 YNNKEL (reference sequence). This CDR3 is CASSLSTNEKLFF. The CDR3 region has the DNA TGTGCCAGCAGCCTCTCAACTAATGAAAAACTGTTTTTT.

The CDR3 DNA reads as TGTGCCAGCAGTACAGGGGAGATAAAGACCCAGTACTTC. Its translation: CASSTGEIKTQYF. J is TRBJ2-5 and V is TRBV12-3 or TRBV12-4; 7 bases map to TRBD1. The CDR3 runs to 13 residues. Trimming cost V 5 bases and J 6 bases; bases outside gene matches: 6.

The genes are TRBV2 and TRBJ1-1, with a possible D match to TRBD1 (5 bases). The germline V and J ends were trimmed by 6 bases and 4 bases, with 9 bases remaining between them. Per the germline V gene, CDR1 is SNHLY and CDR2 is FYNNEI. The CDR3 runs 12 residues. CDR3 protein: CASSRAGTEAFF. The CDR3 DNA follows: TGTGCCAGCAGCAGGGCTGGCACTGAAGCTTTCTTT.

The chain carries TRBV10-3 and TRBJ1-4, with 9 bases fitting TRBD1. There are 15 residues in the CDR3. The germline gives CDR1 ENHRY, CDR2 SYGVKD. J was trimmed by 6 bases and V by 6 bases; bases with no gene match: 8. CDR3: CAISQGTGRDEKLFF. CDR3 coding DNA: TGTGCCATCAGCCAAGGGACAGGGAGGGATGAAAAACTGTTTTTT.

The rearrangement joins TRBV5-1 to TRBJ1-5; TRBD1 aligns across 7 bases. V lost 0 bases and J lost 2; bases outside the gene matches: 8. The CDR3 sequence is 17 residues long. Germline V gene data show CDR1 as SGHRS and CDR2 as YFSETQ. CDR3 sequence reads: CASSLGQGRSGNQPQHF. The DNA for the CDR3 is TGCGCCAGCAGCTTGGGACAGGGAAGGTCCGGCAATCAGCCCCAGCATTTT.

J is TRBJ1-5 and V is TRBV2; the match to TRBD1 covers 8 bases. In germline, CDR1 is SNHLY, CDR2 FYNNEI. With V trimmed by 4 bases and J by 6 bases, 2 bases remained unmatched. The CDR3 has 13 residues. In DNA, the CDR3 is TGTGCCAGCAGTGTCACAGGGGGTCAGCCCCAGCATTTT. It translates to CASSVTGGQPQHF. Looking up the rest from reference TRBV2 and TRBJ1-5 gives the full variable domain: EPEVTQTPSHQVTQMGQEVILRCVPISNHLYFYWYRQILGQKVEFLVSFYNNEISEKSEIFDDQFSVERPDGSNFTLKIRSTKLEDSAMYFCASSVTGGQPQHFGDGTRLSIL.

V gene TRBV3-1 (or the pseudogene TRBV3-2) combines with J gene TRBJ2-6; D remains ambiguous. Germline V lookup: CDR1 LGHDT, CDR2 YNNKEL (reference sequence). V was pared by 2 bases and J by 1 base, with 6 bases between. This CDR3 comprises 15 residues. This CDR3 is CASSQSRSGANVLTF. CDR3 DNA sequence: TGTGCCAGCAGCCAATCTAGGTCTGGGGCCAACGTCCTGACTTTC.

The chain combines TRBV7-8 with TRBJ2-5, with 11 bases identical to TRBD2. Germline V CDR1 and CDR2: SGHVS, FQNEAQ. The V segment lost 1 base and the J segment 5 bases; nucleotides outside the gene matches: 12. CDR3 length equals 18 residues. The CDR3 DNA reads TGTGCCAGCAGCTTAGGTCTAGCGGGGGGCTACTTCAGGGAGACCCAGTACTTC. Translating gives CASSLGLAGGYFRETQYF.

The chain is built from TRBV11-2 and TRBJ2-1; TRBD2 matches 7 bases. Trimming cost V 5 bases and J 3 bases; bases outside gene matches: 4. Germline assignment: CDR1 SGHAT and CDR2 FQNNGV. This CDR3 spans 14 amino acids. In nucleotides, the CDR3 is TGTGCCAGCAGCACCGGGACTATCTACAATGAGCAGTTCTTC. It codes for CASSTGTIYNEQFF.

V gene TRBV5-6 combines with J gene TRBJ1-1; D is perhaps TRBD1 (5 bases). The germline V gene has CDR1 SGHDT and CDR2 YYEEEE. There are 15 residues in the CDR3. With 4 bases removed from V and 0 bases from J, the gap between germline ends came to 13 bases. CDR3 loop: CASSAVGRMNTEAFF. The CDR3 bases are TGTGCCAGCAGCGCGGTGGGGCGGATGAACACTGAAGCTTTCTTT.

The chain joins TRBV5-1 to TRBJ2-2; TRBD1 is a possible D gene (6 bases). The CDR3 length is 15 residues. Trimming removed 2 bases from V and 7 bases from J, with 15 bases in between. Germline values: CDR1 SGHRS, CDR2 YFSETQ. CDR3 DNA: TGCGCCAGCAGCTTCGATCACAGGGTTAGCGGGGAGCTGTTTTTT. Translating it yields CASSFDHRVSGELFF. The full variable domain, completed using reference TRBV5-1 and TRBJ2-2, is KAGVTQTPRYLIKTRGQQVTLSCSPISGHRSVSWYQQTPGQGLQFLFEYFSETQRNKGNFPGRFSGRQFSNSRSEMNVSTLELGDSALYLCASSFDHRVSGELFFGEGSRLTVL.

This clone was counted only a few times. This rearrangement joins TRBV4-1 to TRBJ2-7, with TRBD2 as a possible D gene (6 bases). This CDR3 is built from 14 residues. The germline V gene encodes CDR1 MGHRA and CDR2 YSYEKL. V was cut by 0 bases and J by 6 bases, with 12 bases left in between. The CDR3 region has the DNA TGCGCCAGCAGCCAAGAGTACGGGGGTAGCGAGCAGTACTTC. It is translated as CASSQEYGGSEQYF.

Here the CDR3 DNA reads TGTGCCAGCAGCGGAACAGGCGTTTCACCCCTCCACTTT. Protein: CASSGTGVSPLHF. The chain uses TRBV9 and TRBJ1-6; D perhaps matches TRBD1 (5 bases). Trimming shortened V by 3 bases and J by 9 bases, and 10 bases separated the two germline ends. The germline CDR1 and CDR2 sequences are SGDLS and YYNGEE. This CDR3 is 13 amino acids long.

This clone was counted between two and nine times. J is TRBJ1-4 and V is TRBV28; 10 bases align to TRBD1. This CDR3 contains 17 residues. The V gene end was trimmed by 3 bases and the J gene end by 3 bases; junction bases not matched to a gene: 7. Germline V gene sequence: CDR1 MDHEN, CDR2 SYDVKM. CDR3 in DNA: TGTGCCAGCAGTTTGTGGGGGACAGGGGTTCCTAATGAAAAACTGTTTTTT. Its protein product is CASSLWGTGVPNEKLFF.

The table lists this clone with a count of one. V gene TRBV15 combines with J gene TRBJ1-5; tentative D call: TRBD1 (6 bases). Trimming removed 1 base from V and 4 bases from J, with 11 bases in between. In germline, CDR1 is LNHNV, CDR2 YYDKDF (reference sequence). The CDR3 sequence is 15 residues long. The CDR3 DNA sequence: TGTGCCACCAGCAGAGGGTCGCAGGGGAATCAGCCCCAGCATTTT. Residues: CATSRGSQGNQPQHF.

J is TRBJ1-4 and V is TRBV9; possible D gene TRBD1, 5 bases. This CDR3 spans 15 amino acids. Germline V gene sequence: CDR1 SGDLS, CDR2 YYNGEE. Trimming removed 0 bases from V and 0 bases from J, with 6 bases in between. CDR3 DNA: TGTGCCAGCAGCGTAGGACAGTCAACTAATGAAAAACTGTTTTTT. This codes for CASSVGQSTNEKLFF.

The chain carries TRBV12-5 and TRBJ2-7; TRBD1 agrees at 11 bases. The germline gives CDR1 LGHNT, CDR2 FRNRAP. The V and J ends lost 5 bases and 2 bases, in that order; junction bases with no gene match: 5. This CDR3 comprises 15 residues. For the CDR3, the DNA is TGTGCTAGTGGTCCGGGACAGGGGGACCCCTACGAGCAGTACTTC. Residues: CASGPGQGDPYEQYF.